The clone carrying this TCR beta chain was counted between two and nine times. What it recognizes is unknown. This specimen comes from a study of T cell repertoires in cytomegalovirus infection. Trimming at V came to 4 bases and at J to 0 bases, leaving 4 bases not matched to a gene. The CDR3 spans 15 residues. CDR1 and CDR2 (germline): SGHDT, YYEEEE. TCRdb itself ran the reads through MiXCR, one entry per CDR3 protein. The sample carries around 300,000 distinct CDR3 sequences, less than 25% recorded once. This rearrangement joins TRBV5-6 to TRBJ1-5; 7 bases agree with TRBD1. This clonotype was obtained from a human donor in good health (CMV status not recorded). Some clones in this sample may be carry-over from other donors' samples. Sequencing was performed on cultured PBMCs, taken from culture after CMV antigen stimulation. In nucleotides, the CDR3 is TGTGCCAGCAGCCGGGGACAGCTTAGCAATCAGCCCCAGCATTTT. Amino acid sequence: CASSRGQLSNQPQHF. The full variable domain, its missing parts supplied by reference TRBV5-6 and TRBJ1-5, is DAGVTQSPTHLIKTRGQQVTLRCSPKSGHDTVSWYQQALGQGPQFIFQYYEEEERQRGNFPDRFSGHQFPNYSSELNVNALLLGDSALYLCASSRGQLSNQPQHFGDGTRLSIL.